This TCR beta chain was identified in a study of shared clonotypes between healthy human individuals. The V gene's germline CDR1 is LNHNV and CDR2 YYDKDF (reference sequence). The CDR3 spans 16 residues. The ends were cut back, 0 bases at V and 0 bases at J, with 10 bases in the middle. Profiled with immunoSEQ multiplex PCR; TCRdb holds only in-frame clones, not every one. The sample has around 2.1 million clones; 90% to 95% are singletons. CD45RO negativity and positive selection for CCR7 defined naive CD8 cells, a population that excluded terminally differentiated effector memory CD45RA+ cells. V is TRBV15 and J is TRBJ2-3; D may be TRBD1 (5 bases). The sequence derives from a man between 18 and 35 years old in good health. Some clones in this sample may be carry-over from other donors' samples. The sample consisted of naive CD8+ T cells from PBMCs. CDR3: CATSREQAPSTDTQYF. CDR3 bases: TGTGCCACCAGCAGAGAACAGGCTCCTAGCACAGATACGCAGTATTTT.